This T cell receptor (beta chain) was observed in a study of T cell changes during pregnancy in multiple sclerosis. This CDR3 contains 15 residues. Germline loops: CDR1 SEHNR, CDR2 FQNEAQ (reference sequence). Trimming at V came to 0 bases and at J to 1 base, leaving 1 base not matched to a gene. The repertoire was sequenced with immunoSEQ multiplex PCR; TCRdb's copy has only in-frame clones and lacks some. The sample carries 55,000 to 70,000 clones, 85% to 95% recorded once. This specimen consisted of CD8+ T cells from peripheral blood mononuclear cells, obtained in the third trimester of pregnancy. The chain is built from TRBV7-9 and TRBJ2-7, with 9 bases matching TRBD2. The TCR sequence derives from a female donor in good health, enrolled as a control in a pregnancy study. This chain's CDR3 is CASSLASGGSYEQYF. CDR3 DNA sequence: TGTGCCAGCAGCTTAGCTAGCGGGGGTTCCTACGAGCAGTACTTC.